Shown below are 10 T cell receptor beta chains from a single sample sequenced in a study of radiotherapy plus CTLA-4 blockade in lung cancer. Generated by immunoSEQ multiplex PCR, the TCRdb table keeps only in-frame clones and is missing some. The profile shows 70,000 to 90,000 clones, 70% to 85% of them singletons. Sequenced material: peripheral blood, taken from a patient treated with radiotherapy plus ipilimumab. These receptors all come from a human donor with non-small cell lung cancer who had stable disease on radiotherapy plus ipilimumab.

V gene TRBV21-1 combines with J gene TRBJ2-2. TRBV21-1 represents a pseudogene. The CDR3 runs 12 residues. This CDR3 is CASSKRSGELFF. The CDR3 DNA is TGTGCCAGCAGCAAACGATCCGGGGAGCTGTTTTTT.

V gene TRBV9 combines with J gene TRBJ1-5; no clear D gene. Germline V CDR1 and CDR2: SGDLS, YYNGEE. The CDR3 is 13 amino acids. The ends were cut back, 4 bases at V and 3 bases at J, with 8 bases in the middle. The CDR3 DNA is TGTGCCAGCAGCTCCCAGGTCAATCAGCCCCAGCATTTT. Protein: CASSSQVNQPQHF.

The chain combines TRBV7-3 with TRBJ1-2; a possible D gene is TRBD1 (5 bases). Per germline, CDR1 SGHTA and CDR2 FQGTGA. The CDR3 sequence is 13 residues long. V was pared by 1 base and J by 4 bases, with 7 bases between. The CDR3 DNA is TGTGCCAGCAGCTTAAACCAGGGCTATGGCTACACCTTC. Its protein is CASSLNQGYGYTF.

The chain links TRBV2 to TRBJ1-5, with D unclear. The CDR3 runs 15 residues. Per the germline V gene, CDR1 is SNHLY and CDR2 is FYNNEI. V was trimmed by 6 bases and J by 7 bases, leaving 19 bases between them. In nucleotides, the CDR3 is TGTGCCAGCAGATATGACCTGTATACAAAACAGCCCCAGCATTTT. This encodes CASRYDLYTKQPQHF.

CDR3 coding DNA: TGTGCCAGCTCACCAAGAGGGGTGAACACTGAAGCTTTCTTT. It translates to CASSPRGVNTEAFF. The chain uses TRBV18 and TRBJ1-1; D perhaps matches TRBD1 (5 bases). V was cut by 2 bases and J by 0 bases, with 7 bases left in between. The germline V gene encodes CDR1 KGHSH and CDR2 LQKENI. The CDR3 is 14 amino acids.

V gene TRBV5-6 combines with J gene TRBJ1-5; D perhaps matches TRBD1 (5 bases). Germline CDR1 reads SGHDT; CDR2 reads YYEEEE. The V end was cut by 4 bases, the J end by 0 bases, with 17 bases between. The CDR3 spans 17 residues. The CDR3 region has the DNA TGTGCCAGCAGCGTCTACCGGGACGGACATAGCAATCAGCCCCAGCATTTT. Translated, it gives CASSVYRDGHSNQPQHF.

V is TRBV18 and J is TRBJ1-1; D may be TRBD1 (6 bases). V lost 1 base and J 0 bases, leaving 21 bases between the germline ends. The CDR3 has 19 residues. Germline CDR1 and CDR2: KGHSH and LQKENI. The CDR3 nucleotides read TGTGCCAGCTCACCACGCCTACTACAGGGTGGGTCGTTGAACACTGAAGCTTTCTTT. Translation: CASSPRLLQGGSLNTEAFF.

The chain joins TRBV28 to TRBJ1-4; 7 nucleotides align to TRBD1. Germline V lookup: CDR1 MDHEN, CDR2 SYDVKM. V lost 6 bases, J lost 0 bases, and 10 bases stayed unmatched. The CDR3 consists of 17 residues. The CDR3 here is CASSLTGLLATNEKLFF. For the CDR3, the DNA is TGTGCCAGCAGCTTGACAGGGCTTCTCGCAACTAATGAAAAACTGTTTTTT.

The chain employs TRBV7-6 and TRBJ1-5; 12 bases fit TRBD1. Unmatched junction bases numbered 6, after V lost 6 bases and J lost 9 bases. Looked up from germline, CDR1 is SGHVS and CDR2 is FNYEAQ. The CDR3 covers 14 residues. The CDR3 region has the DNA TGTGCCAGCAGTTCCGGGACAGGGGGCCTGCCCCAGCATTTT. Its protein is CASSSGTGGLPQHF.

This clone was seen a handful of times. CDR3 amino acids: CASPPGRDGLYGYTF. CDR3 DNA sequence: TGTGCCAGCCCCCCTGGCCGGGACGGTTTATATGGCTACACCTTC. The J gene is TRBJ1-2, the V gene TRBV28; a possible D gene is TRBD1 (5 bases). The germline V gene encodes CDR1 MDHEN and CDR2 SYDVKM. The V gene lost 8 bases and the J gene lost 5 bases, with 21 bases spanning the gap. The CDR3 is made up of 15 amino acids.